This entry lists 14 T cell receptor beta chains sequenced from one sample in a study of T cell responses to AZD1222 COVID-19 vaccine. Method: immunoSEQ multiplex PCR; TCRdb's copy keeps in-frame clones and lacks some. The table shows 110,000 to 150,000 clones, with roughly 91% occurring only once. The sequencing here drew on peripheral blood, taken on day 0 of AZD1222 vaccination. The receptors stem from an adult in good health.

The gene calls are TRBV19 and TRBJ1-6; D uncertain. CDR1 LNHDA and CDR2 SQIVND come from the germline V gene (reference sequence). Deletions cut 6 bases from V and 1 base from J, with 7 bases between. The CDR3 spans 14 residues. The CDR3 sequence: CASRRDSYNSPLHF. The CDR3 DNA reads TGTGCCAGTAGGCGGGATTCCTATAATTCACCCCTCCACTTT.

V and J are TRBV6-5 and TRBJ1-2; 8 bases fit TRBD1. This CDR3 comprises 14 residues. Germline trimming cut 4 bases from V and 0 bases from J; bases unmatched to any gene: 1. Germline V CDR1 and CDR2: MNHEY, SVGAGI. The CDR3 is CASSWTGTNYGYTF. CDR3 sequence (DNA): TGTGCCAGCAGTTGGACAGGGACTAACTATGGCTACACCTTC.

This clone was detected a few times. V usage is TRBV7-2 and J usage is TRBJ2-5, with no clear D. The CDR3 is made up of 15 amino acids. Trimming took off 5 bases at V and 5 bases at J, with 18 bases between the two ends. From germline, CDR1 is SGHTA and CDR2 FQGNSA. The CDR3 coding sequence is TGTGCCAGCAGCCTCGTACTTAGCTATGGGGAGACCCAGTACTTC. It yields the protein CASSLVLSYGETQYF. The variable domain in full, completed from reference TRBV7-2 and TRBJ2-5, reads GAGVSQSPSNKVTEKGKDVELRCDPISGHTALYWYRQSLGQGLEFLIYFQGNSAPDKSGLPSDRFSAERTGGSVSTLTIQRTQQEDSAVYLCASSLVLSYGETQYFGPGTRLLVL.

The chain recombines TRBV6-5 with TRBJ1-2; 11 bases are shared with TRBD1. Germline lookup yields CDR1 MNHEY and CDR2 SVGAGI. This CDR3 spans 14 amino acids. Unmatched junction bases numbered 1, after V lost 5 bases and J lost 2 bases. CDR3: CASSRDRGNYGYTF. CDR3 DNA sequence: TGTGCCAGCAGTAGGGACAGGGGGAACTATGGCTACACCTTC.

This clone was recorded only once. The chain uses TRBV9 and TRBJ2-1; possibly TRBD2 for D (6 bases). The CDR3 runs 15 residues. CDR1 SGDLS and CDR2 YYNGEE come from the germline V gene. V dropped 0 bases and J dropped 6 bases, with 13 bases sitting between them. The CDR3 nucleotides read TGTGCCAGCAGCGTAGTTGAGACTAGTGGCAATGAGCAGTTCTTC. This codes for CASSVVETSGNEQFF.

The chain couples TRBV7-2 to TRBJ2-3, with 10 bases fitting TRBD2. Germline trimming cut 5 bases from V and 3 bases from J; bases unmatched to any gene: 8. The length of the CDR3 is 16 residues. Germline V gives CDR1 SGHTA, CDR2 FQGNSA. CDR3 in amino acids: CASSPASGGGTDTQYF. The DNA of the CDR3 is TGTGCCAGCAGCCCCGCTAGCGGGGGAGGAACAGATACGCAGTATTTT. The whole variable domain, remainder taken from reference TRBV7-2 and TRBJ2-3, is GAGVSQSPSNKVTEKGKDVELRCDPISGHTALYWYRQSLGQGLEFLIYFQGNSAPDKSGLPSDRFSAERTGGSVSTLTIQRTQQEDSAVYLCASSPASGGGTDTQYFGPGTRLTVL.

The chain employs TRBV7-9 and TRBJ2-2, with 8 bases identical to TRBD2. Germline CDR1 is SEHNR and CDR2 is FQNEAQ (reference sequence). CDR3 length: 17 amino acids. V trimming: 2 bases; J trimming: 1 base; junction bases outside the gene matches: 6. The CDR3 loop is CASSLFILAENTGELFF. The CDR3 nucleotides are TGTGCCAGCAGCTTATTCATACTAGCGGAGAACACCGGGGAGCTGTTTTTT.

This chain connects TRBV4-3 to TRBJ1-1; D gene unclear. V was cut by 0 bases and J by 11 bases, with 13 bases left in between. The CDR3 covers 13 residues. CDR1 is LGHNA and CDR2 is YSLEER in the germline V gene. This CDR3 is CASSQDQWGGAFF. CDR3 sequence (DNA): TGCGCCAGCAGCCAAGATCAATGGGGTGGTGCTTTCTTT.

The rearrangement links TRBV7-2 to TRBJ1-2; D remains unclear. Trimming stripped 3 bases from V and 4 bases from J, with 6 bases between. CDR1 and CDR2 from the germline V gene are SGHTA and FQGNSA. The CDR3 contains 12 residues. The CDR3 here is CASSFPGYGYTF. The CDR3, as DNA: TGTGCCAGCAGCTTCCCAGGCTATGGCTACACCTTC.

The J gene is TRBJ2-2, the V gene TRBV12-3 or TRBV12-4; D unclear. The CDR3 consists of 12 residues. V lost 2 bases and J lost 7, with 5 bases in between. CDR3 amino acids: CASSLSGGELFF. The CDR3 region has the DNA TGTGCCAGCAGTTTAAGTGGCGGGGAGCTGTTTTTT.

This chain connects TRBV5-1 to TRBJ1-4; 8 bases are shared with TRBD1. The CDR3 sequence is 16 residues long. Per the germline V gene, CDR1 is SGHRS and CDR2 is YFSETQ. V gave up 1 base and J gave up 1 base; unmatched junction bases: 3. CDR3 in amino acids: CASSLRTGRTNEKLFF. The DNA of the CDR3 is TGCGCCAGCAGCTTGCGGACAGGGAGAACTAATGAAAAACTGTTTTTT.

The rearrangement links TRBV10-3 to TRBJ1-1; maybe TRBD1 (5 bases). The CDR3 runs 13 residues. V was pared by 4 bases and J by 7 bases, with 13 bases between. CDR1 and CDR2 (germline): ENHRY, SYGVKD. The CDR3 bases are TGTGCCATCAGTGGTCAACTGGGGGGTGAAGCTTTCTTT. It specifies CAISGQLGGEAFF.

This clone has only one observation. This chain uses TRBV14 with TRBJ2-7; D is possibly TRBD1 (6 bases). Trimming shortened V by 0 bases and J by 5 bases, and 23 bases separated the two germline ends. Germline V gene data show CDR1 as SGHDN and CDR2 as FVKESK. The CDR3 runs 18 residues. The CDR3 DNA follows: TGTGCCAGCAGCCAAGATGAAATTCTGGGGGCATGGCTGGACGAGCAGTACTTC. It is translated as CASSQDEILGAWLDEQYF.

The CDR3: CASSPPLAGWGGDTQYF. The CDR3 DNA reads as TGTGCCAGCAGTCCTCCTCTAGCGGGGTGGGGTGGAGATACGCAGTATTTT. The V gene is TRBV28, the J gene TRBJ2-3; 9 nucleotides match TRBD2. J lost 5 bases, V lost 5 bases, and 14 bases had no gene match. Germline CDR1 MDHEN, CDR2 SYDVKM. The CDR3 covers 17 residues.